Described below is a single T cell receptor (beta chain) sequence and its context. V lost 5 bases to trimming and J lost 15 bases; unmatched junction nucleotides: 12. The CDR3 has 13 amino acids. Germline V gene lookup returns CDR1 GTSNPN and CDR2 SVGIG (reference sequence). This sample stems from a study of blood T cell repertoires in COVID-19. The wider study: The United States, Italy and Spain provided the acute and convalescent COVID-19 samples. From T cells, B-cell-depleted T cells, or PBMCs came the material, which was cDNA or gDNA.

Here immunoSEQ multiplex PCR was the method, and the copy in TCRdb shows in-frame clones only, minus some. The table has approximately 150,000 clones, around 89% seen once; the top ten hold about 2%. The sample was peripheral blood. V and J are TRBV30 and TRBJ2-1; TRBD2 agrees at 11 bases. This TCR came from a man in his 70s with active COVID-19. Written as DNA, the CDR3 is TGTGCCTGGTCCGGGACTAGCGGCACCCCGTCGTTCTTC. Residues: CAWSGTSGTPSFF.